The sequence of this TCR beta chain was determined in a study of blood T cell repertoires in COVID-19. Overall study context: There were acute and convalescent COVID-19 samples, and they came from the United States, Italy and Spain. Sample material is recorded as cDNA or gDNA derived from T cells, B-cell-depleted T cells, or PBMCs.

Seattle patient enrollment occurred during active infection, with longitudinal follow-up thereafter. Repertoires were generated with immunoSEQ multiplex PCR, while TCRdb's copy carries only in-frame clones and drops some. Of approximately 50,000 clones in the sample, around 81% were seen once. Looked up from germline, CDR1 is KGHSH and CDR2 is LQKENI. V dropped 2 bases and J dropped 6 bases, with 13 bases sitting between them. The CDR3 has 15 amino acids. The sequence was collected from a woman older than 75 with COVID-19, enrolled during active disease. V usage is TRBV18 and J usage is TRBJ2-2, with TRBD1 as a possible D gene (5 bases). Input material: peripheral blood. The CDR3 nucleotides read TGTGCCAGCTCACCATGGGGCCGGGCGGCCGGGGAGCTGTTTTTT. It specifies CASSPWGRAAGELFF. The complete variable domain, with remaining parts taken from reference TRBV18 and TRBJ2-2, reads NAGVMQNPRHLVRRRGQEARLRCSPMKGHSHVYWYRQLPEEGLKFMVYLQKENIIDESGMPKERFSAEFPKEGPSILRIQQVVRGDSAAYFCASSPWGRAAGELFFGEGSRLTVL.